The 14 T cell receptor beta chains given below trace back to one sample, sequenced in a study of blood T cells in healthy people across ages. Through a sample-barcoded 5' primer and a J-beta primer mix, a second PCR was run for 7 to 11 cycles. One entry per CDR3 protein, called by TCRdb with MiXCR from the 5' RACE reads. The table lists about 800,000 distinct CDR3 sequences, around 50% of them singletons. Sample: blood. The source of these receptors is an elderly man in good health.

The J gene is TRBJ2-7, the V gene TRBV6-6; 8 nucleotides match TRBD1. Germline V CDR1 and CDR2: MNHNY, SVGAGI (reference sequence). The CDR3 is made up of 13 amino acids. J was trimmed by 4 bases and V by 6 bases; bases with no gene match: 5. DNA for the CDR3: TGTGCCAGCAGGCCAGGGGGCATGTACGAGCAGTACTTC. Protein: CASRPGGMYEQYF.

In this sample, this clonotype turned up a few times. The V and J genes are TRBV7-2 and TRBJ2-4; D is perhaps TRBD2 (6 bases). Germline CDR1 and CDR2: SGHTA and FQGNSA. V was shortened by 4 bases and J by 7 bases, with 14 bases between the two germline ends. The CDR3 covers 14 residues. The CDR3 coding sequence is TGTGCCAGCAGCTACGGGGGATTAGGGAACATTCAGTACTTC. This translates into CASSYGGLGNIQYF.

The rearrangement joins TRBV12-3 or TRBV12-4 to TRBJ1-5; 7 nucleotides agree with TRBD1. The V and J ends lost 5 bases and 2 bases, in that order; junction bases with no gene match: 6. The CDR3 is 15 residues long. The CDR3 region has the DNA TGTGCCAGCAGTGAGACAGGGCCTGGCAATCAGCCCCAGCATTTT. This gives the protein CASSETGPGNQPQHF.

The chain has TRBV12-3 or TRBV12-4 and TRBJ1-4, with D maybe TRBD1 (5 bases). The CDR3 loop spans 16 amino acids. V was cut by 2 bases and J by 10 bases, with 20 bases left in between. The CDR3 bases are TGTGCCAGCAGTTTATCACCGGTTACTCCGAGGGGAAAACTGTTTTTT. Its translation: CASSLSPVTPRGKLFF.

This CDR3 is CASSHGVSYEQFF. The CDR3 nucleotides are TGTGCCAGCAGTCACGGGGTATCCTACGAGCAGTTCTTC. V gene TRBV28 combines with J gene TRBJ2-1; maybe TRBD2 (5 bases). CDR1 MDHEN and CDR2 SYDVKM come from the germline V gene. There are 13 residues in the CDR3. Trimming took off 5 bases at V and 10 bases at J, with 15 bases between the two ends.

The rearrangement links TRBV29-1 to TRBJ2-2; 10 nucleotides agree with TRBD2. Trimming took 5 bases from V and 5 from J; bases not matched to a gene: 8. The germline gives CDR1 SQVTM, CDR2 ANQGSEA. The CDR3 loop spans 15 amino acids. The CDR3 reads CSVSSGGVVTGELFF. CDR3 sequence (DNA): TGCAGCGTTTCCAGCGGGGGGGTGGTGACCGGGGAGCTGTTTTTT.

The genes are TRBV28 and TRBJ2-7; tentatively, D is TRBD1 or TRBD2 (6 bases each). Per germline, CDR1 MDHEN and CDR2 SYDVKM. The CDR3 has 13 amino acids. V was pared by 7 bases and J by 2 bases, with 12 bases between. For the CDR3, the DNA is TGTGCCAGCAAACGGGGGCCCACCTACGAGCAGTACTTC. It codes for CASKRGPTYEQYF.

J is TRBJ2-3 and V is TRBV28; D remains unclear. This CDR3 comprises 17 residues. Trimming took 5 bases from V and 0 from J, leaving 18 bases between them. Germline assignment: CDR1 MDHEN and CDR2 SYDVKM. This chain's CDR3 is CASSHQSMIRSTDTQYF. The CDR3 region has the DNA TGTGCCAGCAGTCACCAGTCCATGATAAGGAGCACAGATACGCAGTATTTT.

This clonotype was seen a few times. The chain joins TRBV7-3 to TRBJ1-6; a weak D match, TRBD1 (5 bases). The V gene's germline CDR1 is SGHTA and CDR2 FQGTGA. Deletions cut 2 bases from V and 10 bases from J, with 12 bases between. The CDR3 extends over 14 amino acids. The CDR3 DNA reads TGTGCCAGCAGCTTACGGGGGTTAGGATCACCCCTCCACTTT. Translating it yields CASSLRGLGSPLHF.

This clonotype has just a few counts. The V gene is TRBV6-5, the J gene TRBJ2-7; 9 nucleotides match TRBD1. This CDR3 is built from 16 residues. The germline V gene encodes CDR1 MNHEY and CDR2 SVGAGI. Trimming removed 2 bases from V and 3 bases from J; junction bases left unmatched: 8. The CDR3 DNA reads TGTGCCAGCAGTTACGAAGGGGGACAGGGAAGCTACGAGCAGTACTTC. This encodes CASSYEGGQGSYEQYF.

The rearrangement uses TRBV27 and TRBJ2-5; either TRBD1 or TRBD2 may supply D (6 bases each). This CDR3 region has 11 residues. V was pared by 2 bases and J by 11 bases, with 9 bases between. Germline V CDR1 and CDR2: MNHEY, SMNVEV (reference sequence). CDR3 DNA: TGTGCCAGCAGTTTAGGGGGGCGGCAGTACTTC. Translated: CASSLGGRQYF.

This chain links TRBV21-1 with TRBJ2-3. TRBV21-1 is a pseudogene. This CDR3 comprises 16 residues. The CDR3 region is CASSGVWEVDIDTQYF. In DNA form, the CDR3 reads TGTGCCAGCAGCGGGGTGTGGGAAGTGGATATAGATACGCAGTATTTT.

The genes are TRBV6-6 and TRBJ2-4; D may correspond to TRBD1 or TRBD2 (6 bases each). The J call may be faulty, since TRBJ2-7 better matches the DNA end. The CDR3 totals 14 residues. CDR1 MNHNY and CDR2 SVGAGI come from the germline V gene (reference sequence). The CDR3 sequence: CASSYSRGDYEQYF. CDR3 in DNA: TGTGCCAGCAGTTACTCGAGGGGGGACTACGAGCAGTACTTC.

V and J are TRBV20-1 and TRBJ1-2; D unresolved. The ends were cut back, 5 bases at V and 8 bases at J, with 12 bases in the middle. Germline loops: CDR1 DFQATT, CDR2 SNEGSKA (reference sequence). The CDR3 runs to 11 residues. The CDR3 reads CSASRVAGYTF. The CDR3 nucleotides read TGCAGTGCTTCGCGTGTGGCCGGCTACACCTTC.